One and the same sample provided the 27 T cell receptor beta chains below, sequenced in a study of tumor-infiltrating lymphocytes in primary liver carcinoma. A primer in the constant region served to generate TCR beta cDNA from 500 ng of total RNA. Libraries covering TCR beta were generated through three nested multiplex PCR rounds (using a slightly modified ARM-PCR). TRBV1-TRBV30 forward primers paired with a C-beta reverse primer drove the first two PCR rounds, ten to eleven cycles each. TCRdb reanalysed the multiplex PCR reads using MiXCR and keeps one entry per CDR3 protein. Here the sample spans about 310,000 distinct CDR3 sequences, more than 55% being singletons. The researchers obtained blood RNA from unsorted whole blood and also extracted germline DNA. Sequencing was performed on peripheral blood. The receptor set was obtained from a man in his forties with primary liver carcinoma and hepatitis B virus infection.

To note about this clonotype: One end of the junction is discordant with germline, which a read error may explain. The chain links TRBV11-3 to TRBJ2-2; D is possibly TRBD2 (5 bases). Germline V gives CDR1 SGHNT, CDR2 YENEEA. This CDR3 is 16 amino acids long. Here the CDR3 reads CPSSLDGLEGTGELFF. CDR3 DNA: TGTCCCAGCAGTTTAGACGGCCTAGAGGGCACCGGGGAGCTGTTTTTT.

Points on this clonotype: At one end, the junction sequence differs from germline, possibly due to a read error. The V gene is TRBV5-5, the J gene TRBJ1-3; 7 nucleotides agree with TRBD1. This CDR3 is 14 amino acids long. Germline CDR1 reads SGHKS; CDR2 reads YYEKEE (reference sequence). As DNA, the CDR3 is TGTGCCAGCAGCTTGGACAGGGGAGGAAACACCGTATATTTT. Protein: CASSLDRGGNTVYF.

This clonotype has just one count. Here the CDR3 omits its conserved ending phenylalanine or tryptophan, so a read error is the likely source. The V gene is TRBV10-3, the J gene TRBJ2-7, with 7 bases that match TRBD1. Germline CDR1 is ENHRY and CDR2 is SYGVKD. The CDR3 length is 13 residues. The CDR3 DNA follows: TGTGTCACCCGGGACAGCCAAGCCTACGAGCAGTACTCC. Translating it yields CVTRDSQAYEQYS.

A word on this clonotype: The CDR3 does not close with the conserved phenylalanine or tryptophan, likely indicating a read error. This sequence joins TRBV10-3 and TRBJ2-7; TRBD2 agrees at 13 bases. Trimming at V came to 11 bases and at J to 7 bases, leaving 14 bases not matched to a gene. Germline V gene data show CDR1 as ENHRY and CDR2 as SYGVKD. CDR3 length: 15 amino acids. For the CDR3, the DNA is TGTGCCCCAAAGTGGACTAGCGGGAGTTCAGGTGAGCAGTACTTA. Its protein is CAPKWTSGSSGEQYL.

The CDR3 nucleotides are TGTGCCAGCAGCTTAGGCAGAGGAGCGGAGACCCAGTACTTC. It encodes CASSLGRGAETQYF. The J gene is TRBJ2-5, the V gene TRBV13; no reliable D call. This CDR3 is built from 14 residues. The ends were cut back, 0 bases at V and 5 bases at J, with 10 bases in the middle. Germline CDR1 reads PRHDT; CDR2 reads FYEKMQ (reference sequence).

This clonotype appeared a few times. The chain uses TRBV7-9 and TRBJ1-2, with D uncertain. Germline V gene lookup returns CDR1 SEHNR and CDR2 FQNEAQ (reference sequence). The V end was cut by 4 bases, the J end by 2 bases, with 17 bases between. This CDR3 has 16 amino acids. The CDR3, as DNA: TGTGCCAGCAGCTCAAGAGTAGACGGCGGCAACTATGGCTACACCTTC. Its protein is CASSSRVDGGNYGYTF.

The CDR3 region has the DNA TGTGCCTGGAGTGCTATGGGCGGCACTGAAGCTTTCTTT. Protein: CAWSAMGGTEAFF. The V gene is TRBV30, the J gene TRBJ1-1; D remains ambiguous. CDR1 is GTSNPN and CDR2 is SVGIG in the germline V gene (reference sequence). This CDR3 spans 13 amino acids. V lost 1 base, J lost 4 bases, and 10 bases lay in between.

V and J are TRBV20-1 and TRBJ1-2, with D unclear. V lost 0 bases to trimming and J lost 2 bases, with 7 bases between them. Germline lookup yields CDR1 DFQATT and CDR2 SNEGSKA (reference sequence). CDR3 length equals 13 residues. The CDR3 reads CSARDSLNYGYTF. As DNA, the CDR3 is TGCAGTGCTAGAGATTCCCTGAACTATGGCTACACCTTC.

This chain uses TRBV30 with TRBJ1-1, with no clear D. The V gene's germline CDR1 is GTSNPN and CDR2 SVGIG (reference sequence). The germline V and J ends were trimmed by 5 bases and 0 bases, with 10 bases remaining between them. This CDR3 contains 13 residues. CDR3 sequence (DNA): TGTGCCTGGGTTCCTGCGGTGAACACTGAAGCTTTCTTT. Protein product: CAWVPAVNTEAFF.

Remarks on this clonotype: Its ends do not fully match the called genes, so a read error is possible. This sequence joins TRBV4-2 and TRBJ2-5, with 13 bases matching TRBD2. This CDR3 is 15 amino acids long. CDR1 is LGHNA, CDR2 YNFKEQ, per germline. The CDR3 coding sequence is TGTGCCAGTAGCCAGTCTGGGACTAGCGGGGCGGGGGTAAACTTC. The encoded protein is CASSQSGTSGAGVNF.

The CDR3 coding sequence is TGCGCCAGCAGCTTGGATGGCGTCCTGACTTTC. It specifies CASSLDGVLTF. The V and J genes are TRBV5-1 and TRBJ2-6, with D hard to call. V was trimmed by 0 bases and J by 12 bases, leaving 4 bases between them. Germline-derived CDR1 and CDR2 are SGHRS and YFSETQ. The CDR3 loop spans 11 amino acids.

Concerning this clonotype: This could be a read error, since a much larger clone is one nucleotide away. V and J are TRBV4-1 and TRBJ1-1; possible D gene TRBD1, 6 bases. Germline V lookup: CDR1 MGHRA, CDR2 YSYEKL. This CDR3 spans 18 amino acids. CDR3 in amino acids: CASSQDGTWRGGATEVFF. Here the CDR3 DNA reads TGCGCCAGCAGCCAAGATGGGACGTGGCGGGGGGGCGCCACTGAAGTTTTCTTT.

The chain links TRBV5-1 to TRBJ2-7; 10 nucleotides align to TRBD2. J lost 0 bases, V lost 6 bases, and 12 bases had no gene match. CDR1 and CDR2 (germline): SGHRS, YFSETQ. This CDR3 region has 17 residues. Here the CDR3 DNA reads TGCGCCAGCAACCCTGGACTAGCGGCAGGTAACTCCTACGAGCAGTACTTC. Protein: CASNPGLAAGNSYEQYF.

A remark on this clonotype: Since a much larger clone is just one base distant, this may be a read error. This chain uses TRBV5-4 with TRBJ2-3; D possibly corresponds to TRBD2 (6 bases). This CDR3 comprises 16 residues. The germline CDR1 and CDR2 sequences are SGHNT and YYREEE (reference sequence). V was shortened by 0 bases and J by 4 bases, with 15 bases between the two germline ends. The CDR3 DNA sequence: TGTGCCAGCAGCTTGGGACTAGATAGGGGAGCAGATACGCAGTATTTT. Protein product: CASSLGLDRGADTQYF.

Only a few counts were recorded for this clonotype. Sequence at one end of the junction differs from germline and may be a read error. V is TRBV12-3 or TRBV12-4 and J is TRBJ2-3; no firm D call. This CDR3 comprises 13 residues. The CDR3 here is CASSLIGPDTRYF. The CDR3 coding sequence is TGTGCCAGCAGTTTAATAGGGCCAGATACGCGGTATTTT.

This chain joins TRBV12-5 and TRBJ2-1; D ambiguous. CDR1 and CDR2 (germline): LGHNT, FRNRAP. Between the trimmed V and J ends, which lost 6 bases and 6 bases, there was a span of 12 bases. This CDR3 comprises 13 residues. The CDR3 nucleotides read TGTGCTAGTGGATCTAACTACCCCAATGAGCAGTTCTTC. Protein product: CASGSNYPNEQFF.

Comments on this clonotype: A junction end diverges from the germline sequence, so it may reflect a read error. The chain combines TRBV11-2 with TRBJ2-3, with 7 bases aligning to TRBD2. This CDR3 has 19 residues. CDR1 and CDR2 (germline): SGHAT, FQNNGV. The DNA for the CDR3 is TGTGCCAGCAGCTTAGTCCTGGCGGGAGAGCATCCTAGCACAGATACGCAGTATTTC. Its protein is CASSLVLAGEHPSTDTQYF.

Regarding this clonotype: This may be a read error, as it is one base from a much larger clone. This chain uses TRBV6-2 or TRBV6-3 with TRBJ1-1; D perhaps matches TRBD1 (5 bases). CDR1 is MNHEY and CDR2 is SVGEGT in the germline V gene. This CDR3 is built from 13 residues. The CDR3 here is CVSSGAAGTEAFF. The CDR3 DNA is TGTGTCAGCAGTGGGGCGGCGGGCACTGAAGCTTTCTTT.

On this clonotype: Sequence at one end of the junction differs from germline and may be a read error. The genes are TRBV5-1 and TRBJ1-1; 7 bases are a match to TRBD1. CDR3 length: 15 amino acids. Germline assignment: CDR1 SGHRS and CDR2 YFSETQ. CDR3 bases: TGCGCCAGCAGTTCGCAGACAGGGATGAACAATGAAGCTTTCTTT. It codes for CASSSQTGMNNEAFF.

Turning to this clonotype: Mismatch with germline at one junction end may stem from a read error. The V and J genes are TRBV11-2 and TRBJ2-6; tentatively, D is TRBD1 (5 bases). Germline V CDR1 and CDR2: SGHAT, FQNNGV. The CDR3 loop spans 15 amino acids. The CDR3, as DNA: TGTGCCAACAGGTCAGACAGCTCTGGGGCCAAGGTCCTGACTTTC. This gives the protein CANRSDSSGAKVLTF.

This clonotype appeared once. The genes are TRBV20-1 and TRBJ2-3; 8 bases line up with TRBD2. CDR1 DFQATT and CDR2 SNEGSKA come from the germline V gene (reference sequence). V was pared by 3 bases and J by 4 bases, with 9 bases of the junction left unmatched. The CDR3 spans 15 residues. This chain's CDR3 is CSASDSAGAADTQYF. DNA of the CDR3: TGCAGTGCTAGTGACTCAGCGGGAGCAGCAGATACGCAGTATTTT.

On this clonotype itself: This CDR3 is missing its conserved last phenylalanine or tryptophan, likely due to a read error. The chain is built from TRBV11-2 and TRBJ2-7, with 10 bases aligning to TRBD2. This CDR3 is built from 15 residues. Germline V lookup: CDR1 SGHAT, CDR2 FQNNGV. The CDR3 here is CPSSRASGSSYEQYL. The CDR3 bases are TGTCCCAGCAGCCGCGCTAGCGGGAGCTCCTACGAACAGTACCTC.

This clonotype was counted many times. DNA of the CDR3: TGTGCCAGCGGATCCCAAGGAGTTAGCGGGAGGAGCTCCTACAATGAGCAGTTCTTC. It is translated as CASGSQGVSGRSSYNEQFF. The gene calls are TRBV6-5 and TRBJ2-1; TRBD2 matches 10 bases. CDR3 length equals 19 residues. J lost 0 bases, V lost 8 bases, and 16 bases had no gene match. Looked up from germline, CDR1 is MNHEY and CDR2 is SVGAGI.

This rearrangement joins TRBV10-3 to TRBJ2-5; D is possibly TRBD2 (6 bases). Trimming stripped 0 bases from V and 4 bases from J, with 12 bases between. Germline CDR1 ENHRY, CDR2 SYGVKD. The CDR3 covers 15 residues. Here the CDR3 reads CAISESTGAGETQYF. CDR3 DNA sequence: TGTGCCATCAGTGAGTCAACGGGAGCGGGAGAGACCCAGTACTTC.

This clonotype was counted a single time. Sequence at one end of the junction differs from germline and may be a read error. The chain links TRBV11-2 to TRBJ2-2, with D perhaps TRBD2 (5 bases). CDR3 size: 15 residues. Germline CDR1 reads SGHAT; CDR2 reads FQNNGV. The CDR3 spells CANSLRLAYTGELFF. The CDR3 nucleotides are TGTGCCAACAGCTTAAGGCTAGCCTACACCGGGGAGCTGTTTTTT.

In this sample, this clonotype turned up many times. The chain employs TRBV6-5 and TRBJ1-2; weak D call: TRBD1 (6 bases). Per germline, CDR1 MNHEY and CDR2 SVGAGI. V shed 5 bases and J shed 8 bases, with 9 bases lying between them. The CDR3 sequence is 11 residues long. This CDR3 reads CASSAGTGYTF. The CDR3 DNA reads TGTGCCAGCAGTGCCGGGACAGGCTACACCTTC.

On this clonotype: A much more abundant neighbour one base away suggests this may be a read error. V is TRBV29-1 and J is TRBJ1-1; 9 bases map to TRBD1. The CDR3 contains 13 residues. Germline V lookup: CDR1 SQVTM, CDR2 ANQGSEA. The CDR3, as DNA: TGCAGCGTAAAGACAGGGGGGAACGCTGAAGCTTTCTTT. Translation gives CSVKTGGNAEAFF.